This T cell receptor (beta chain) emerged from a study of blood T cells in healthy people across ages. PCR was performed a second time for 7 to 11 cycles using a sample-barcoded 5' primer and a J-beta primer mix. TCRdb re-derived calls from the 5' RACE reads in MiXCR, one entry per CDR3 protein. The sample consists of about 1,500,000 distinct CDR3 sequences, 42% of them appearing once. The CDR3 length is 16 residues. Trimming cost V 0 bases and J 0 bases, with 12 bases left between them. Germline V gene lookup returns CDR1 MGHRA and CDR2 YSYEKL. The gene calls are TRBV4-1 and TRBJ2-7; D remains ambiguous. The sample was blood. This sequence originates from a woman aged 18-29 years in good health. The CDR3 DNA reads TGCGCCAGCAGCCAAGAGGGAAAGGGAAGCTCCTACGAGCAGTACTTC. It is translated as CASSQEGKGSSYEQYF.